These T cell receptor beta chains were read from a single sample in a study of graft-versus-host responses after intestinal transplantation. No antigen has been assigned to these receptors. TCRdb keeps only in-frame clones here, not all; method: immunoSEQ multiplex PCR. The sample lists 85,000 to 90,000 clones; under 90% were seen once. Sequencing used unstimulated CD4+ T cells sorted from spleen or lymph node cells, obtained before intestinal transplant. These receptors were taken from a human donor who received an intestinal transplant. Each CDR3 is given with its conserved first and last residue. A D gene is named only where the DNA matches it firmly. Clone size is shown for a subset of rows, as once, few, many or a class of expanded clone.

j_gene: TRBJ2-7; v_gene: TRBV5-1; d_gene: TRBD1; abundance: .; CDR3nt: TGCGCCAGCAGCTTCGGGGACAGGGGTATCTCCTACGAGCAGTACTTC; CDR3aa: CASSFGDRGISYEQYF
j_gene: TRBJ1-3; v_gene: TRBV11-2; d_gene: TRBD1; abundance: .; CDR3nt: TGTGCCAGCAGCCCTCTCGCAGGGGGTTCGGACACCATATATTTT; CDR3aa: CASSPLAGGSDTIYF
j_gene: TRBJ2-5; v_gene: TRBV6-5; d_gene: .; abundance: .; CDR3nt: TGTGCCAGCAGTTACACATACAGGGTGGGAGAGCAGTACTTC; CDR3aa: CASSYTYRVGEQYF
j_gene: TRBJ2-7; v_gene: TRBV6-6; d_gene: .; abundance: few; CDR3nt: TGTGCCAGCAGTCCTCCGGGGGCCTACGAGCAGTACTTC; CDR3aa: CASSPPGAYEQYF
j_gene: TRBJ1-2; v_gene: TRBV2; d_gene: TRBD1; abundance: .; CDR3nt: TGTGCCAGCAGGGCTCCTAACAGGGGACCTAACTATGGCTACACCTTC; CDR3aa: CASRAPNRGPNYGYTF
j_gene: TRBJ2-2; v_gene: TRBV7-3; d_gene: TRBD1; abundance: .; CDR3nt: TGTGCCAGCAGCTTAAGGGGGACAGGTTTGGGCACCGGGGAGCTGTTTTTT; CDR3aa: CASSLRGTGLGTGELFF
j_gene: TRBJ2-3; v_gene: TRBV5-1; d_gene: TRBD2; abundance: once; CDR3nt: TGCGCCAGCAGCTTGGGGGCTAGCGGGGGCACAGATACGCAGTATTTT; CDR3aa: CASSLGASGGTDTQYF
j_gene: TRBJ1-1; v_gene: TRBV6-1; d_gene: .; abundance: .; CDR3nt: TGTGCCAGCACCCAGGGCCGGCTGCGATTGGGAGCTTTCTTT; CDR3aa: CASTQGRLRLGAFF
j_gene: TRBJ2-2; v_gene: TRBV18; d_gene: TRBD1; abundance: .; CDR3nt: TGTGCCAGCTCACCGAATCATTCGGGACAGGGTACCGGGGAGCTGTTTTTT; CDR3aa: CASSPNHSGQGTGELFF
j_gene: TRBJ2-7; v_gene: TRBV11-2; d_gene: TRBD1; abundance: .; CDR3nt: TGTGCCAGCAGCGGGGAACCAGGGGGCGAGCAGTACTTC; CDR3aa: CASSGEPGGEQYF
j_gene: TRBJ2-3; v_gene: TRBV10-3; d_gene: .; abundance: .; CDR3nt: TGTGCCATCAACCCGACAGACGGCACAGATACGCAGTATTTT; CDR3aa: CAINPTDGTDTQYF
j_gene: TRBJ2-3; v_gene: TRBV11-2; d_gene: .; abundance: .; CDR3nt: TGTGCCAGCAGCTTAGGCATAGCGGCTAGCACAGATACGCAGTATTTT; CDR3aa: CASSLGIAASTDTQYF
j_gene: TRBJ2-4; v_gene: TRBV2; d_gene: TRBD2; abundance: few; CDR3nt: TGTGCCAGCCAGACTAGCGGGGGGGACATTCAGTACTTC; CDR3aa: CASQTSGGDIQYF
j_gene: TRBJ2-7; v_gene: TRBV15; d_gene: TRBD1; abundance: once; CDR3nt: TGTGCCACCAGCAGAGGGGGGACAGGAGACTACGAGCAGTACTTC; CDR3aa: CATSRGGTGDYEQYF
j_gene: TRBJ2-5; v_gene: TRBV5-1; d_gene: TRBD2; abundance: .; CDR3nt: TGCGCCAGCAGACTCAGCGGGGGGGCAAGGGAGACCCAGTACTTC; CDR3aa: CASRLSGGARETQYF
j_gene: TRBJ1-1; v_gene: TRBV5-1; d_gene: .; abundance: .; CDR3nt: TGCGCCAGCAGCTTGGGAGGGGGTTGGGACACTGAAGCTTTCTTT; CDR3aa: CASSLGGGWDTEAFF
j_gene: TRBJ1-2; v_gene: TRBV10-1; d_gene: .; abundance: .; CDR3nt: TGCGCCAGCGCTTGTGGCGGCCGTAACTATGGCTACACCTTC; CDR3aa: CASACGGRNYGYTF
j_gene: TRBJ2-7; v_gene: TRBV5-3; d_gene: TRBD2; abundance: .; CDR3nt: TGTGCCAGAAGCCCTGGGACTAGCGGGACGAGCTCCTACGAGCAGTACTTC; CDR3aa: CARSPGTSGTSSYEQYF
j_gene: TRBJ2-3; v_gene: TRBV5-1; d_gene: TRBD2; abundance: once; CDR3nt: TGCGCCAGCAATCGCGGGGGGGCGACAGATACGCAGTATTTT; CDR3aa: CASNRGGATDTQYF
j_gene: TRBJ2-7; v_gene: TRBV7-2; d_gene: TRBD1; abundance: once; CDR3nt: TGTGCCAGCAGCTTGCCGGGACAGGTGGCCTACGAGCAGTACTTC; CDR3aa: CASSLPGQVAYEQYF
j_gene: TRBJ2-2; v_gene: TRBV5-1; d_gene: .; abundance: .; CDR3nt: TGCGCCAGCAGCTTAATAGGACTCACCGGGGAGCTGTTTTTT; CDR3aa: CASSLIGLTGELFF
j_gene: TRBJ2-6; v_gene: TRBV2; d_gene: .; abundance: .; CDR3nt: TGTGCCACCCGATCGGGAACAGCTTCTGGGGCCAACGTCCTGACTTTC; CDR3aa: CATRSGTASGANVLTF
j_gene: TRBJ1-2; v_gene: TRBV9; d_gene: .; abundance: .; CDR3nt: TGTGCCAGCAGCGTATCTAAGACAGGACACTATGGCTACACCTTC; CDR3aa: CASSVSKTGHYGYTF
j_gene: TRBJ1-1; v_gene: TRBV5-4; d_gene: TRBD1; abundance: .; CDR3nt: TGTGCCAGCAGCCCGGGGACAGTTATGAACACTGAAGCTTTCTTT; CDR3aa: CASSPGTVMNTEAFF
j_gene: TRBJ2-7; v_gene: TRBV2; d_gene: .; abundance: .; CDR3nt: TGTGCCAGCAGTGGTCAGTACGAGCAGTACTTC; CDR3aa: CASSGQYEQYF
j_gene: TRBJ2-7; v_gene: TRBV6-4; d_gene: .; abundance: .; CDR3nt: TGTGCCAGCAGCCTCGACTGCTACGAGCAGTACTTC; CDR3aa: CASSLDCYEQYF
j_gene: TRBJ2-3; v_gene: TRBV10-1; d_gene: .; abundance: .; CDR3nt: TGCGCCAGCAGTGTCGGGGGCACAGATACGCAGTATTTT; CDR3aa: CASSVGGTDTQYF